Listed below are T cell receptor beta chains from one sample, sequenced in a study of blood T cell repertoires in COVID-19. The protocol was immunoSEQ multiplex PCR, while the TCRdb copy is restricted to in-frame clones and leaves out a portion. The repertoire holds 250,000 to 350,000 clones, 90% seen once, with roughly 4.3% in the top ten. The sample comprised PBMCs or T cells enriched from blood (not recorded which). These receptors were taken from a woman younger than 30 with acute COVID-19. The CDR3 runs from the conserved cysteine through the conserved F or W. A D gene is named only where the DNA matches it firmly. Rows may omit the clone size; those that give it use once, few, many or a size class.

D: TRBD1; J: TRBJ2-4; size: .; V: TRBV5-5; CDR3: CASSSRQGEGKNIQYF; DNA: TGTGCCAGCAGCTCCCGACAGGGTGAGGGCAAAAACATTCAGTACTTC
D: TRBD1; J: TRBJ2-7; size: .; V: TRBV28; CDR3: CASSSEDRVFQQYF; DNA: TGTGCCAGCAGTTCCGAAGACAGGGTTTTCCAGCAGTACTTC
D: TRBD2; J: TRBJ2-7; size: .; V: TRBV27; CDR3: CASTSKGLAGGVYEQYF; DNA: TGTGCCAGCACCTCAAAGGGACTAGCGGGAGGGGTCTACGAGCAGTACTTC
D: TRBD2; J: TRBJ2-7; size: .; V: TRBV6-5; CDR3: CASSSEAGGAYEQYF; DNA: TGTGCCAGCAGTTCTGAGGCGGGGGGGGCATACGAGCAGTACTTC
D: TRBD2; J: TRBJ2-5; size: .; V: TRBV29-1; CDR3: CSVRPVSSGRGQETQYF; DNA: TGCAGCGTGCGACCCGTCTCTAGCGGGAGGGGCCAAGAGACCCAGTACTTC
D: TRBD1; J: TRBJ2-3; size: .; V: TRBV5-1; CDR3: CASSFGQGGTDTQYF; DNA: TGCGCCAGCAGCTTCGGACAGGGGGGCACAGATACGCAGTATTTT
D: .; J: TRBJ2-3; size: .; V: TRBV20-1; CDR3: CSASPPDRVTDTQYF; DNA: TGCAGTGCTAGTCCCCCGGATCGGGTCACAGATACGCAGTATTTT
D: .; J: TRBJ2-7; size: .; V: TRBV9; CDR3: CASSAMGTPVPYEQYF; DNA: TGTGCCAGTAGCGCAATGGGGACACCAGTCCCCTACGAGCAGTACTTC
D: TRBD2; J: TRBJ2-1; size: .; V: TRBV24-1; CDR3: CATSDPGTSGRAYEQFF; DNA: TGTGCCACCAGTGACCCCGGGACTAGCGGGAGGGCCTATGAGCAGTTCTTC
D: .; J: TRBJ1-5; size: .; V: TRBV7-2; CDR3: CASSFQGPGGGSNQPQHF; DNA: TGTGCCAGCAGCTTCCAAGGTCCCGGGGGAGGCTCGAATCAGCCCCAGCATTTT
D: .; J: TRBJ1-4; size: .; V: TRBV5-1; CDR3: CASRLVGRAFF; DNA: TGCGCCAGCAGGTTAGTGGGCAGGGCTTTTTTT
D: .; J: TRBJ1-2; size: .; V: TRBV5-4; CDR3: CASSSEHRVSGYTF; DNA: TGTGCCAGCAGCTCGGAACACAGGGTTTCTGGCTACACCTTC
D: .; J: TRBJ1-4; size: .; V: TRBV5-1; CDR3: CASSLAGSNEKLFF; DNA: TGCGCCAGCAGCTTGGCCGGGTCGAATGAAAAACTGTTTTTT
D: TRBD2; J: TRBJ2-3; size: .; V: TRBV5-1; CDR3: CATRGTSGNTDTQYF; DNA: TGCGCCACCCGAGGAACTAGCGGGAACACAGATACGCAGTATTTT
D: .; J: TRBJ1-1; size: .; V: TRBV19; CDR3: CASRRNDNGGEAFF; DNA: TGTGCCAGTCGGCGTAATGACAACGGGGGTGAAGCTTTCTTT
D: TRBD1; J: TRBJ1-5; size: .; V: TRBV7-2; CDR3: CASSLFQGAVSNQPQHF; DNA: TGTGCCAGCAGCTTATTCCAGGGGGCGGTTAGCAATCAGCCCCAGCATTTT
D: TRBD1; J: TRBJ1-1; size: .; V: TRBV9; CDR3: CASSVAFESGGVGNTEAFF; DNA: TGTGCCAGCAGCGTAGCTTTCGAGTCAGGGGGAGTGGGAAACACTGAAGCTTTCTTT
D: TRBD2; J: TRBJ2-2; size: once; V: TRBV7-6; CDR3: CASSYGLAGDTGELFF; DNA: TGTGCCAGCAGCTACGGACTAGCGGGGGACACCGGGGAGCTGTTTTTT
D: .; J: TRBJ1-1; size: .; V: TRBV11-2; CDR3: CASSPLASGAGAEAFF; DNA: TGTGCCAGCAGCCCACTGGCTTCTGGGGCGGGGGCTGAAGCTTTCTTT
D: .; J: TRBJ1-2; size: .; V: TRBV5-1; CDR3: CASAREVFYGYTF; DNA: TGCGCCAGCGCCCGAGAGGTGTTCTATGGCTACACCTTC
D: .; J: TRBJ2-1; size: .; V: TRBV7-6; CDR3: CASSIGQYNEQFF; DNA: TGTGCCAGCAGCATCGGACAGTACAATGAGCAGTTCTTC
D: .; J: TRBJ2-7; size: .; V: TRBV5-1; CDR3: CASSFRNRASSYEQYF; DNA: TGCGCCAGCAGCTTTCGTAACAGGGCTAGCTCCTACGAGCAGTACTTC
D: .; J: TRBJ2-3; size: .; V: TRBV6-5; CDR3: CASSYRGVGKDTQYF; DNA: TGTGCCAGCAGTTACCGTGGAGTAGGTAAAGATACGCAGTATTTT